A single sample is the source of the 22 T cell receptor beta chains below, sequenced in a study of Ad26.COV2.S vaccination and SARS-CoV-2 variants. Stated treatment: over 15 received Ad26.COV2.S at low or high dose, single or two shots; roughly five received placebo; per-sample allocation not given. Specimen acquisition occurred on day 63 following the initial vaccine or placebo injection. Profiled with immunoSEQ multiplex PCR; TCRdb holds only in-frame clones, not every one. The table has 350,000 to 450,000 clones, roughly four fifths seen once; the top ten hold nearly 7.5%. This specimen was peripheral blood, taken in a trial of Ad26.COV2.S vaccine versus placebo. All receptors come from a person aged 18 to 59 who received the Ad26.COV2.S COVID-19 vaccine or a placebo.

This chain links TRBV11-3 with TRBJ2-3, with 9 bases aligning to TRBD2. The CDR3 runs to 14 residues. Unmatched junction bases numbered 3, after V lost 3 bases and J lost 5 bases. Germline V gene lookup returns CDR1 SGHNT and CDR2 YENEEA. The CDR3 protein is CASSLAGGIDTQYF. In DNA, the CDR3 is TGTGCCAGCAGCTTGGCGGGAGGGATAGATACGCAGTATTTT.

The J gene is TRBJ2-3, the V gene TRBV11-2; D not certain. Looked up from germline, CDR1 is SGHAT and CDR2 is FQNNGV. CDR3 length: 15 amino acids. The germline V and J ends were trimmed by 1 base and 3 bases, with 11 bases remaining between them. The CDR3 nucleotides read TGTGCCAGCAGCTTAGTTTATCTCGCGACAGATACGCAGTATTTT. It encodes CASSLVYLATDTQYF.

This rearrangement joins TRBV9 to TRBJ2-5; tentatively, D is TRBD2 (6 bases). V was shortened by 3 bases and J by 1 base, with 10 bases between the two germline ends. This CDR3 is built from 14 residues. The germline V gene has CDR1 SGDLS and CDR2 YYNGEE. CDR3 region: CASSAWGGQETQYF. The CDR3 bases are TGTGCCAGCAGCGCCTGGGGAGGCCAAGAGACCCAGTACTTC.

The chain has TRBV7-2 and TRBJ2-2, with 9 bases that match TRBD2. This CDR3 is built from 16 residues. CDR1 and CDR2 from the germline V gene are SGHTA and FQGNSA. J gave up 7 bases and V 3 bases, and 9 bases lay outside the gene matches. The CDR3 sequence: CASSFLLAGPGGELFF. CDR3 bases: TGTGCCAGCAGCTTCCTTCTAGCGGGGCCGGGCGGGGAGCTGTTTTTT.

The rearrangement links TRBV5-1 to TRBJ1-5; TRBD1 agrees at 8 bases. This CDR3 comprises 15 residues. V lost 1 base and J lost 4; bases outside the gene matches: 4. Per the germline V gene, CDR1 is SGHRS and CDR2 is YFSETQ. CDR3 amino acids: CASSLNTGGNQPQHF. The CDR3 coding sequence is TGCGCCAGCAGCTTGAACACAGGGGGTAATCAGCCCCAGCATTTT.

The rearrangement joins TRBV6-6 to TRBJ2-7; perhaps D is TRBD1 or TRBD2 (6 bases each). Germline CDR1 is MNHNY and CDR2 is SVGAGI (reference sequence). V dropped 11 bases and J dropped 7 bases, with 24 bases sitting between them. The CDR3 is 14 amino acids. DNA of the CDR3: TGTGCCGTCCGTAGGGGGGCAACTATATTGGAGCAGTACTTC. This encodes CAVRRGATILEQYF.

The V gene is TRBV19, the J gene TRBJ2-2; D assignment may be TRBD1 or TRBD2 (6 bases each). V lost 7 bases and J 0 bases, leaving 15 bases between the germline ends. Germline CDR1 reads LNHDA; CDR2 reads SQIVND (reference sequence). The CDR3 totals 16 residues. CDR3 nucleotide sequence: TGTGCCAGTATGGGGGGACATATCGCGAACACCGGGGAGCTGTTTTTT. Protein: CASMGGHIANTGELFF.

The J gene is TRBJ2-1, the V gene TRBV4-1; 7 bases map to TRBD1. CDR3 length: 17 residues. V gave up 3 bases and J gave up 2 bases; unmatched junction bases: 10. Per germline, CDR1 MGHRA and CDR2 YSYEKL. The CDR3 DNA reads TGCGCCAGCAGCCACGGAACAGGGGAAGGGGCCTACAATGAGCAGTTCTTC. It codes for CASSHGTGEGAYNEQFF.

The CDR3 is CASSVGPVTGELFF. CDR3 bases: TGTGCCAGCAGCGTAGGACCAGTCACCGGGGAGCTGTTTTTT. J is TRBJ2-2 and V is TRBV9; the D is unclear. In germline, CDR1 is SGDLS, CDR2 YYNGEE. The V end was cut by 0 bases, the J end by 4 bases, with 7 bases between. This CDR3 contains 14 residues.

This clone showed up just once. The CDR3 loop reads CASSQRTAYGYTF. CDR3 nucleotide sequence: TGTGCCAGCAGCCAAAGGACAGCCTATGGCTACACCTTC. The chain recombines TRBV7-9 with TRBJ1-2; D is perhaps TRBD1 (6 bases). V dropped 5 bases and J dropped 4 bases, with 11 bases sitting between them. This CDR3 is built from 13 residues. Germline V gene data show CDR1 as SEHNR and CDR2 as FQNEAQ (reference sequence). Full variable domain (remainder filled in from reference TRBV7-9 and TRBJ1-2): DTGVSQNPRHKITKRGQNVTFRCDPISEHNRLYWYRQTLGQGPEFLTYFQNEAQLEKSRLLSDRFSAERPKGSFSTLEIQRTEQGDSAMYLCASSQRTAYGYTFGSGTRLTVV.

The CDR3 DNA is TGTGCCAGCAGCGTACTCGGGACCTCGTCCTACGAGCAGTACTTC. Its protein product is CASSVLGTSSYEQYF. This chain uses TRBV9 with TRBJ2-7; D is possibly TRBD1 or TRBD2 (5 bases each). The CDR3 loop spans 15 amino acids. Germline CDR1 is SGDLS and CDR2 is YYNGEE. Between the trimmed V and J ends, which lost 1 base and 1 base, there was a span of 12 bases.

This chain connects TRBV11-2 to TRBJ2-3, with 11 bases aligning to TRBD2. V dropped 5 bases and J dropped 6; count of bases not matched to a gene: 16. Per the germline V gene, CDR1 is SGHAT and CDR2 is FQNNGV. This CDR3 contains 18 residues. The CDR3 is CASSHKLAGETQRDTQYF. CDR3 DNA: TGTGCCAGCAGCCACAAACTAGCGGGGGAAACCCAACGGGATACGCAGTATTTT.

CDR3 nucleotide sequence: TGTGCCAGCAGCCTAATCGTAGGGAGGGCTTTCTTT. Translation: CASSLIVGRAFF. The V gene is TRBV7-9, the J gene TRBJ1-1; D not resolved. CDR3 size: 12 residues. Germline CDR1 and CDR2: SEHNR and FQNEAQ (reference sequence). The V and J ends lost 5 bases and 11 bases respectively, with 15 bases between them.

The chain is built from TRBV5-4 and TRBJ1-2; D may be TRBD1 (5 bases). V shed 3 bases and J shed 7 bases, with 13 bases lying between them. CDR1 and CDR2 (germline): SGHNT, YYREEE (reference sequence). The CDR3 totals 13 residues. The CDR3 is CASSSQGLSGYTF. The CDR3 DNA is TGTGCCAGCAGCTCCCAGGGCCTTAGTGGCTACACCTTC.

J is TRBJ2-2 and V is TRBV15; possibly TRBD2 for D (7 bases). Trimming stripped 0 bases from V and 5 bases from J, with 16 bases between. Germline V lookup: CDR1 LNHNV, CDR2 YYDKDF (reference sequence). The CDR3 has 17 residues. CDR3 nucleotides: TGTGCCACCAGCAGAGATATCGGGGGGCGTTCGACCGGGGAGCTGTTTTTT. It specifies CATSRDIGGRSTGELFF.

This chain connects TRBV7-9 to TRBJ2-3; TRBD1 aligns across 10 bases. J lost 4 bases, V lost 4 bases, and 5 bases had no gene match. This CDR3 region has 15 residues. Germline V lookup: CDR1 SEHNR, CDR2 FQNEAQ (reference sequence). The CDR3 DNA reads TGTGCCAGCAGCTGGGGACAGGGGATAGCAGATACGCAGTATTTT. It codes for CASSWGQGIADTQYF.

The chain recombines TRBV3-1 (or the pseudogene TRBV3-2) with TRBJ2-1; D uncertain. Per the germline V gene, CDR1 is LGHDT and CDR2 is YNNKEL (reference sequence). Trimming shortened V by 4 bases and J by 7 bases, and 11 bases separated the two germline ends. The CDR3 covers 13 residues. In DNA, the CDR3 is TGTGCCAGCAGCCGCCGCGACAAAAATGAGCAGTTCTTC. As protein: CASSRRDKNEQFF.

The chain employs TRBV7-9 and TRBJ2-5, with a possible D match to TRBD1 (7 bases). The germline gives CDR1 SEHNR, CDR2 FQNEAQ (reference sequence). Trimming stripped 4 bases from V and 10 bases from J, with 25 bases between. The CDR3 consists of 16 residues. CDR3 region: CASSSSGGGSHIGQYF. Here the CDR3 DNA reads TGTGCCAGCAGCTCCTCTGGAGGGGGCTCCCATATCGGCCAGTACTTC.

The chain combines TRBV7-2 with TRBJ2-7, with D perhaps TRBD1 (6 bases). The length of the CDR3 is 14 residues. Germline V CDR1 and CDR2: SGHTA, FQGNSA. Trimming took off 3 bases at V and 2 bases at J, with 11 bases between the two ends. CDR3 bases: TGTGCCAGCAGCTTCACGACAGGAACCTACGAGCAGTACTTC. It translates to CASSFTTGTYEQYF.

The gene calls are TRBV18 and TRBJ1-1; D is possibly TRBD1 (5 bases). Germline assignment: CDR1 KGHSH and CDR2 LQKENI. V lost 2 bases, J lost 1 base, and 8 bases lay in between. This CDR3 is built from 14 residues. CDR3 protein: CASSPAGRNTEAFF. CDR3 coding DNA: TGTGCCAGCTCACCAGCAGGGAGGAACACTGAAGCTTTCTTT.

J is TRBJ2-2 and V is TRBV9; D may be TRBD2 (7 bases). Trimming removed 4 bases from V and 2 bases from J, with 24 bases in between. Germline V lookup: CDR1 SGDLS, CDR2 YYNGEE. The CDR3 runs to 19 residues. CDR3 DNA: TGTGCCAGCAGCCCCAGGCACCAGTTGGGGGGGCTAAACACCGGGGAGCTGTTTTTT. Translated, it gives CASSPRHQLGGLNTGELFF. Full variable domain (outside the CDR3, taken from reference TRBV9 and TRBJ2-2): DSGVTQTPKHLITATGQRVTLRCSPRSGDLSVYWYQQSLDQGLQFLIQYYNGEERAKGNILERFSAQQFPDLHSELNLSSLELGDSALYFCASSPRHQLGGLNTGELFFGEGSRLTVL.

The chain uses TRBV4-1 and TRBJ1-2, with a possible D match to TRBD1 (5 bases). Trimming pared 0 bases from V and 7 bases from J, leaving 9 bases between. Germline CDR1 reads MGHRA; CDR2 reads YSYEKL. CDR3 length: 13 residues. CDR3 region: CASSQDRGVGYTF. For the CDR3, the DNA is TGCGCCAGCAGCCAAGACCGGGGGGTTGGCTACACCTTC.